One and the same sample provided the 19 T cell receptor beta chains below, sequenced in a study of cytomegalovirus exposure and HLA in healthy donors. The PCR ran on 60 Vbeta and 13 Jbeta primers. Using immunoSEQ multiplex PCR, the repertoire was profiled, and TCRdb retains in-frame clones only, with some absent. The sample includes 200,000 to 250,000 clones, 65% to 75% of them seen just once. The sequenced sample consisted of PBMCs. Source of these receptors: a woman aged 25 to 39 in good health and CMV-seronegative.

The V gene is TRBV10-3, the J gene TRBJ1-2; 10 bases are a match to TRBD1. Germline trimming cut 9 bases from V and 2 bases from J; bases unmatched to any gene: 3. The CDR3 length is 13 residues. Germline CDR1 reads ENHRY; CDR2 reads SYGVKD. The CDR3 loop is CAIQTGGNYGYTF. In DNA form, the CDR3 reads TGTGCCATACAGACAGGGGGCAACTATGGCTACACCTTC.

The chain carries TRBV10-3 and TRBJ2-7, with D perhaps matching TRBD1 (5 bases). Trimming shortened V by 2 bases and J by 2 bases, and 7 bases separated the two germline ends. The CDR3 covers 13 residues. Germline assignment: CDR1 ENHRY and CDR2 SYGVKD. The CDR3 DNA reads as TGTGCCATCAGTGAGGGGGCCGCCTACGAGCAGTACTTC. Translating it yields CAISEGAAYEQYF.

Only one count was recorded for this clone. This chain links TRBV27 with TRBJ2-3; 9 positions match TRBD2. Germline lookup yields CDR1 MNHEY and CDR2 SMNVEV (reference sequence). The CDR3 is 15 residues long. With 4 bases clipped from V and 0 bases from J, the junction kept 2 bases outside the gene matches. CDR3 sequence reads: CASSSGTSSTDTQYF. Written as DNA, the CDR3 is TGTGCCAGCAGTTCAGGGACTAGCAGCACAGATACGCAGTATTTT.

The rearrangement joins TRBV6-5 to TRBJ2-7; 8 nucleotides match TRBD1. The germline V gene has CDR1 MNHEY and CDR2 SVGAGI. The CDR3 has 14 amino acids. J was trimmed by 3 bases and V by 5 bases; bases with no gene match: 6. The CDR3 loop reads CASSPRTGGYEQYF. The DNA of the CDR3 is TGTGCCAGCAGTCCCCGAACAGGGGGCTACGAGCAGTACTTC.

The CDR3 is CASSSITGLDYNEQFF. The CDR3 DNA follows: TGTGCCAGCAGTTCCATCACAGGGCTCGACTACAATGAGCAGTTCTTC. The genes are TRBV27 and TRBJ2-1; a possible D gene is TRBD1 (6 bases). Germline-derived CDR1 and CDR2 are MNHEY and SMNVEV (reference sequence). The ends were cut back, 4 bases at V and 3 bases at J, with 16 bases in the middle. The CDR3 spans 16 residues.

J is TRBJ1-1 and V is TRBV2, with 10 bases that match TRBD1. Germline assignment: CDR1 SNHLY and CDR2 FYNNEI. This CDR3 region has 12 residues. With 8 bases clipped from V and 9 bases from J, the junction kept 6 bases outside the gene matches. CDR3 bases: TGTGCCAGCCACTCGGGACAGGGGAAAGCTTTCTTT. It is translated as CASHSGQGKAFF.

This rearrangement joins TRBV7-2 to TRBJ2-7, with 7 bases fitting TRBD1. Germline V gene lookup returns CDR1 SGHTA and CDR2 FQGNSA. The J segment lost 5 bases and the V segment lost 3 bases, leaving 7 bases of the junction unmatched. CDR3 length: 14 amino acids. The CDR3 coding sequence is TGTGCCAGCAGCTTTAAGACAGGGTGGAACGAGCAGTACTTC. Translated: CASSFKTGWNEQYF. Using reference TRBV7-2 and TRBJ2-7 for the parts outside the CDR3, the full variable domain is GAGVSQSPSNKVTEKGKDVELRCDPISGHTALYWYRQSLGQGLEFLIYFQGNSAPDKSGLPSDRFSAERTGGSVSTLTIQRTQQEDSAVYLCASSFKTGWNEQYFGPGTRLTVT.

This chain joins TRBV30 and TRBJ1-5; 9 bases align to TRBD1. With 1 base clipped from V and 2 bases from J, the junction kept 6 bases outside the gene matches. Germline CDR1 is GTSNPN and CDR2 is SVGIG (reference sequence). The CDR3 runs 16 residues. The CDR3 nucleotides are TGTGCCTGGAGTGCGATGGACAGGGGTGGCAATCAGCCCCAGCATTTT. Translation: CAWSAMDRGGNQPQHF. Together with reference TRBV30 and TRBJ1-5, the CDR3 gives the full variable domain: SQTIHQWPATLVQPVGSPLSLECTVEGTSNPNLYWYRQAAGRGLQLLFYSVGIGQISSEVPQNLSASRPQDRQFILSSKKLLLSDSGFYLCAWSAMDRGGNQPQHFGDGTRLSIL.

Points on this clone: This same CDR3 is encoded by further DNA sequences in the sample. The CDR3 loop reads CASSFGGSSYNEQFF. CDR3 bases: TGTGCCAGCAGCTTCGGGGGGTCCTCCTACAATGAGCAGTTCTTC. The chain couples TRBV11-3 to TRBJ2-1, with 7 nucleotides matching TRBD2. This CDR3 region has 15 residues. The ends lost 3 bases at V and 0 bases at J; junction bases unmatched: 2. The germline CDR1 and CDR2 sequences are SGHNT and YENEEA.

The rearrangement uses TRBV7-9 and TRBJ1-1; D perhaps matches TRBD1 (6 bases). Germline values: CDR1 SEHNR, CDR2 FQNEAQ (reference sequence). V was shortened by 3 bases and J by 0 bases, with 20 bases between the two germline ends. The length of the CDR3 is 18 residues. Written as DNA, the CDR3 is TGTGCCAGCAGCTTTAATCAAAGACCGGGACAAATGAACACTGAAGCTTTCTTT. It is translated as CASSFNQRPGQMNTEAFF.

V usage is TRBV29-1 and J usage is TRBJ2-2; 7 nucleotides line up with TRBD1. The V gene end was trimmed by 7 bases and the J gene end by 0 bases; junction bases not matched to a gene: 5. CDR1 SQVTM and CDR2 ANQGSEA come from the germline V gene. The CDR3 runs 14 residues. The DNA of the CDR3 is TGCAGCGCACGCCAGGGGGCGAACACCGGGGAGCTGTTTTTT. This sequence encodes CSARQGANTGELFF.

The CDR3 DNA sequence: TGTGCCAGCAGCTTAACAGGTTCTCCGGACAGGGCCGGCACCGGGGAGCTGTTTTTT. The encoded protein is CASSLTGSPDRAGTGELFF. This chain connects TRBV7-3 to TRBJ2-2; TRBD1 matches 8 bases. CDR3 length: 19 amino acids. V was clipped by 0 bases and J by 4 bases; unmatched bases: 13. Germline loops: CDR1 SGHTA, CDR2 FQGTGA.

Note on this clone: The junction differs from germline at one of its ends, possibly a read error. The rearrangement joins TRBV13 to TRBJ2-1; TRBD2 aligns across 8 bases. The CDR3 covers 17 residues. The germline V gene has CDR1 PRHDT and CDR2 FYEKMQ (reference sequence). In nucleotides, the CDR3 is TGTGTCAGCAGCTTAACCGCGGGGGGCCCAATATACAATGAGCAGTTCTTC. It yields the protein CVSSLTAGGPIYNEQFF. Based on the CDR3 plus reference TRBV13 and TRBJ2-1, the full variable domain is AAGVIQSPRHLIKEKRETATLKCYPIPRHDTVYWYQQGPGQDPQFLISFYEKMQSDKGSIPDRFSAQQFSDYHSELNMSSLELGDSALYFCVSSLTAGGPIYNEQFFGPGTRLTVL.

This sequence joins TRBV7-9 and TRBJ2-3; 7 bases are a match to TRBD1. The V gene end was trimmed by 2 bases and the J gene end by 1 base; junction bases not matched to a gene: 3. The CDR3 consists of 15 residues. Germline lookup yields CDR1 SEHNR and CDR2 FQNEAQ (reference sequence). CDR3 amino acids: CASSLLQGRTDTQYF. CDR3 DNA sequence: TGTGCCAGCAGCTTATTACAGGGGCGCACAGATACGCAGTATTTT.

The V gene is TRBV10-1, the J gene TRBJ2-7; TRBD1 matches at 8 bases. V shed 7 bases and J 1 base; nucleotides not matched to a gene: 3. Germline values: CDR1 WNHNN, CDR2 SYGVQD (reference sequence). The length of the CDR3 is 13 residues. CDR3 sequence (DNA): TGCGCCAGCATCAGGGGGCTTTCCTACGAGCAGTACTTC. Translated: CASIRGLSYEQYF.

The chain joins TRBV5-1 to TRBJ1-1, with 9 bases matching TRBD1. The germline CDR1 and CDR2 sequences are SGHRS and YFSETQ. V lost 0 bases to trimming and J lost 3 bases; unmatched junction nucleotides: 6. This CDR3 comprises 16 residues. CDR3 in DNA: TGCGCCAGCAGCTTGGTCGATAGGACAGGGGACACTGAAGCTTTCTTT. Translated: CASSLVDRTGDTEAFF.

The chain employs TRBV2 and TRBJ1-1; D unclear. CDR1 is SNHLY and CDR2 is FYNNEI in the germline V gene. The V end lost 4 bases, the J end lost 3 bases, and 12 bases lay between the germline ends. This CDR3 is built from 14 residues. As DNA, the CDR3 is TGTGCCAGCAGTGGTCAGAAGAGGGACACTGAAGCTTTCTTT. Residues: CASSGQKRDTEAFF. The whole variable domain, filled in from reference TRBV2 and TRBJ1-1, reads EPEVTQTPSHQVTQMGQEVILRCVPISNHLYFYWYRQILGQKVEFLVSFYNNEISEKSEIFDDQFSVERPDGSNFTLKIRSTKLEDSAMYFCASSGQKRDTEAFFGQGTRLTVV.

This rearrangement joins TRBV6-6 to TRBJ1-3, with 9 bases lining up with TRBD1. The CDR3 sequence is 16 residues long. The germline V gene has CDR1 MNHNY and CDR2 SVGAGI (reference sequence). The V segment lost 4 bases and the J segment 3 bases; nucleotides outside the gene matches: 7. CDR3 in DNA: TGTGCCAGCAGTTCCGCCGACAGGGGGTATGGAAACACCATATATTTT. It translates to CASSSADRGYGNTIYF.

The V call is TRBV11-3, the J call TRBJ1-1; D uncertain. In germline, CDR1 is SGHNT, CDR2 YENEEA. The V and J ends lost 3 bases and 3 bases respectively, with 5 bases between them. The CDR3 extends over 12 amino acids. This chain's CDR3 is CASSFGDTEAFF. The DNA of the CDR3 is TGTGCCAGCAGCTTCGGGGACACTGAAGCTTTCTTT.